The T cell receptor (beta chain) described here comes from a study of T cell responses to AZD1222 COVID-19 vaccine. Overall study results and limits: There were repertoire samples only from the period after the peak T cell response. Clonal diversity was possibly underestimated, and the donors were mostly white British, with more females. The study reported that nearly half of spike-specific TCRs target unmutated variant regions. Among those given AZD1222, only 5 to 7 were seropositive at baseline.

Looked up from germline, CDR1 is MNHEY and CDR2 is SVGAGI. This CDR3 region has 14 residues. The germline V and J ends were trimmed by 6 bases and 0 bases, with 11 bases remaining between them. Method: immunoSEQ multiplex PCR; TCRdb's copy keeps in-frame clones and lacks some. The data show some 120,000 clones, roughly 85% seen once. A note on this clone: Antigen specificity is unknown.

This material consisted of peripheral blood, taken 28 days after the second AZD1222 dose. This clonotype was obtained from an adult who received the AZD1222 COVID-19 vaccine. The V and J genes are TRBV6-5 and TRBJ1-1; TRBD1 is a possible D gene (6 bases). As DNA, the CDR3 is TGTGCCAGCAGGCAACAGGGAATGAACACTGAAGCTTTCTTT. Translation: CASRQQGMNTEAFF.